The sample holds many counts of the clone carrying this T cell receptor (beta chain). The target antigen is unknown. The data derive from a study of T-cell reconstitution after alpha-beta-depleted transplantation in children. General observations from the study: After transplant, high TCRbeta diversity at day 60 in some patients arose from surviving recipient T cells and thymic progenitors.

Preparation of the TCRbeta library involved a method that used unique molecular identifiers. TCRdb re-analysed the PCR reads in MiXCR, keeping a single row per CDR3 protein. This table has hundreds of thousands of distinct CDR3 sequences, under 30% appearing once. V lost 7 bases and J 0 bases, leaving 13 bases between the germline ends. Looked up from germline, CDR1 is SQVTM and CDR2 is ANQGSEA. CDR3 length: 13 amino acids. The rearrangement joins TRBV29-1 to TRBJ2-7; perhaps TRBD2 as D (7 bases). Sequencing was performed on PBMCs, mostly from graft donor cells, taken 360 days after TCRalphabeta/CD19-depleted stem cell transplant. The receptor comes from a boy in the first two years of life who had a stem cell transplant for acute myeloid leukemia, so the T cells may come from the graft donor. CDR3 residues: CSASGGPSYEQYF. The CDR3 bases are TGCAGCGCGTCGGGGGGCCCCTCCTACGAGCAGTACTTC.